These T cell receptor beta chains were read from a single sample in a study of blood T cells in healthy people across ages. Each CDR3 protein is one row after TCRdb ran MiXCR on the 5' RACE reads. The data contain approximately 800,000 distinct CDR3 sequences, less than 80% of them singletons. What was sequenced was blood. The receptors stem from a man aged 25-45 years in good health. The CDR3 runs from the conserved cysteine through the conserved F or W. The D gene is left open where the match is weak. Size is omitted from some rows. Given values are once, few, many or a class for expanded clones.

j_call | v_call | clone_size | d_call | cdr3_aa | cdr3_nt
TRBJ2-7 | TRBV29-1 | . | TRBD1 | CGVGGQGARYSYEQYF | TGCGGCGTTGGGGGGCAGGGGGCGAGATACTCCTACGAGCAGTACTTC
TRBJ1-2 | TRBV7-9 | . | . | CASSLPAELGYTF | TGTGCCAGCAGCTTACCCGCAGAACTTGGCTACACCTTC
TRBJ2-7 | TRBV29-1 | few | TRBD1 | CSVARDSSYEQYF | TGCAGCGTAGCCCGGGACAGCTCCTACGAGCAGTACTTC
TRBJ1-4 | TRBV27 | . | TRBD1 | CASSDRGAPNEKLFF | TGTGCCAGCAGTGACAGGGGGGCCCCTAATGAAAAACTGTTTTTT
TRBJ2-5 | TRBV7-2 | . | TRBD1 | CASSLGPGQSGETQYF | TGTGCCAGCAGCTTAGGACCGGGACAGAGTGGGGAGACCCAGTACTTC
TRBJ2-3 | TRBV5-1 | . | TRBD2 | CASSLVPGLAGADTQYF | TGCGCCAGCAGCTTGGTACCGGGACTAGCGGGTGCGGATACGCAGTATTTT
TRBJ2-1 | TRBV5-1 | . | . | CASSLDRTAYNEQFF | TGCGCCAGCAGCTTAGATAGGACGGCCTACAATGAGCAGTTCTTC
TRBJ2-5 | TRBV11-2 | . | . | CASSLDLSPQYF | TGTGCCAGCAGCTTAGATCTCTCGCCCCAGTACTTC
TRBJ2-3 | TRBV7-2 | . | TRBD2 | CASSSSGAFTDTQYF | TGTGCCAGCAGCTCTAGCGGGGCTTTCACAGATACGCAGTATTTT
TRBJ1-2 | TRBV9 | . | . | CASSGKGGNYGYTF | TGTGCCAGCAGCGGGAAGGGGGGCAACTATGGCTACACCTTC
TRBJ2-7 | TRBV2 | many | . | CASSGTVYEQYF | TGTGCCAGCAGTGGGACAGTATACGAGCAGTACTTC
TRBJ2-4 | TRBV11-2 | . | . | CASSPPGAQYF | TGTGCCAGCAGCCCACCCGGAGCCCAGTACTTC
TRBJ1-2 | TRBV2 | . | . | CASSEPGASYGYTF | TGTGCCAGCAGTGAGCCCGGGGCGAGCTATGGCTACACCTTC
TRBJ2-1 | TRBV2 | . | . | CASSDDSYNEQFF | TGTGCCAGCAGTGATGACAGCTACAATGAGCAGTTCTTC
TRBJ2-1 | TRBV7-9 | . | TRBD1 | CASSLGSTGAEAQFF | TGTGCCAGCAGCTTAGGATCGACAGGGGCGGAGGCCCAGTTCTTC
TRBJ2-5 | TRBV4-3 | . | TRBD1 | CASSHGDRAPKETQYF | TGCGCCAGCAGCCACGGGGACAGGGCCCCAAAAGAGACCCAGTACTTC
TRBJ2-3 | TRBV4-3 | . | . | CASSQGRLQYF | TGCGCCAGCAGCCAAGGTCGGCTTCAGTATTTT
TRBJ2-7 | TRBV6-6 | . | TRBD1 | CASSYVGQGYEQYF | TGTGCCAGCAGTTACGTGGGACAGGGATACGAGCAGTACTTC
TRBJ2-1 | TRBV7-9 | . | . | CASSGRVRPSSYNEQFF | TGTGCCAGCAGCGGGCGGGTGCGGCCTAGCTCCTACAATGAGCAGTTCTTC
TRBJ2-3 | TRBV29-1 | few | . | CSVIGDGTDTQYF | TGCAGCGTGATCGGGGATGGCACAGATACGCAGTATTTT
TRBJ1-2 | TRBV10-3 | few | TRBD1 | CAISESGTGGAYGYTF | TGTGCCATCAGTGAGTCCGGGACAGGGGGCGCCTATGGCTACACCTTC
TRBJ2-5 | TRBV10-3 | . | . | CAISPMEGAQETQYF | TGTGCCATCAGTCCGATGGAGGGGGCCCAAGAGACCCAGTACTTC
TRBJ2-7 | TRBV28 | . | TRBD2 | CASRGLAGGRGRINEQYF | TGTGCCAGCAGGGGACTAGCGGGGGGGAGGGGACGTATAAATGAGCAGTACTTC
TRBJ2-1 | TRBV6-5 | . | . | CASSPTVGFGEQFF | TGTGCCAGCAGCCCCACCGTAGGGTTCGGGGAGCAGTTCTTC
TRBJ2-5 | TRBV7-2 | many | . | CASSLLDGETQYF | TGTGCCAGCAGCTTATTGGACGGGGAGACCCAGTACTTC
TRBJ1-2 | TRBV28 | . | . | CASSLTGEIVYGYTF | TGTGCCAGCAGTTTGACGGGCGAAATCGTCTATGGCTACACCTTC
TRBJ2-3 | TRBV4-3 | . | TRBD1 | CASSLHILGQGSTDTQYF | TGCGCCAGCAGCCTTCACATCCTTGGACAGGGGAGCACAGATACGCAGTATTTT
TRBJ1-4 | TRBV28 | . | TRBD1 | CASSSPSRQGGWSNEKLFF | TGTGCCAGCAGTTCCCCTTCCAGACAGGGGGGTTGGTCTAATGAAAAACTGTTTTTT
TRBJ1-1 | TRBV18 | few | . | CASSPRGGNTEAFF | TGTGCCAGCAGCCCCCGGGGAGGGAACACTGAAGCTTTCTTT
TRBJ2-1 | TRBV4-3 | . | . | CASSQSRGMGNEQFF | TGCGCCAGCAGCCAATCCCGGGGGATGGGCAATGAGCAGTTCTTC
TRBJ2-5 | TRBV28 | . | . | CASSGTQELRTAQYF | TGTGCCAGCAGTGGCACACAGGAGCTTCGTACGGCGCAGTACTTC
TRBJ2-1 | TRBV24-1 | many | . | CATSEPLGRNEQFF | TGTGCCACCAGTGAACCGCTAGGGAGGAATGAGCAGTTCTTC
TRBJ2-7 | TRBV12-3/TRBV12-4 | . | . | CASSLGRGAGYEQYF | TGTGCCAGCAGTTTAGGGAGGGGGGCAGGGTACGAGCAGTACTTC
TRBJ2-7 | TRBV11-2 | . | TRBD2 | CASSLDLAGGLLSYEQYF | TGTGCCAGCAGCTTAGATCTAGCGGGGGGGCTCCTTTCCTACGAGCAGTACTTC
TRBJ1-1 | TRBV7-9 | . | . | CASSLSTILMNTEAFF | TGTGCCAGCAGCTTATCCACCATCCTCATGAACACTGAAGCTTTCTTT
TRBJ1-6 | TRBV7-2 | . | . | CASSLNPSYNSPLHF | TGTGCCAGCAGCTTAAATCCGTCCTATAATTCACCCCTCCACTTT
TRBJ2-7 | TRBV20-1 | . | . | CSAGPYEQYF | TGCAGTGCCGGACCCTACGAGCAGTACTTC
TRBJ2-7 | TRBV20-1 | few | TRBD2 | CSAATSGGLPYEQYF | TGCAGTGCTGCGACTAGCGGGGGGCTCCCCTACGAGCAGTACTTC
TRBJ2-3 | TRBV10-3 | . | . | CAIRRTESTDTQYF | TGTGCCATCAGGCGGACAGAAAGCACAGATACGCAGTATTTT
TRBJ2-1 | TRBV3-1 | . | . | CASSHSDEQFF | TGTGCCAGCAGCCATTCAGATGAGCAGTTCTTC
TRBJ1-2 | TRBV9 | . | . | CASSPVREGYTF | TGTGCCAGCAGCCCAGTGCGGGAGGGCTACACCTTC
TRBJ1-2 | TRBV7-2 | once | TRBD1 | CASSLPGGAGGYTF | TGTGCCAGCAGCTTACCAGGGGGCGCGGGAGGCTACACCTTC
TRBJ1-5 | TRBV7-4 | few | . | CASSGASWGACNQPQHF | TGTGCCAGCAGTGGAGCGTCTTGGGGAGCTTGCAATCAGCCCCAGCATTTT
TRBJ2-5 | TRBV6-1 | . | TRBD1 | CASILTRDRQETQYF | TGTGCCAGCATCCTGACCCGGGACAGACAAGAGACCCAGTACTTC
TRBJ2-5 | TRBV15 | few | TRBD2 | CATSRDGGVQTQYF | TGTGCCACCAGCAGAGATGGGGGGGTTCAGACCCAGTACTTC
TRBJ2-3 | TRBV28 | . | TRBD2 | CASTTSGAGDTQYF | TGTGCCAGCACGACTAGCGGGGCGGGAGATACGCAGTATTTT
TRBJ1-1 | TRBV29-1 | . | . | CSVEAQRWAEAFF | TGCAGCGTTGAAGCCCAAAGGTGGGCTGAAGCTTTCTTT
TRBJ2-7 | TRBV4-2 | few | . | CASSQTGLSVEQYF | TGTGCCAGCAGCCAAACAGGGTTGTCAGTCGAGCAGTACTTC
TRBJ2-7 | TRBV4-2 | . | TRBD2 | CASSPFGLAGGYEQYF | TGTGCCAGCAGCCCATTTGGACTAGCGGGGGGTTACGAGCAGTACTTC
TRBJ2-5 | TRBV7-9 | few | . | CASKKPGPSGETQYF | TGTGCCAGCAAAAAACCGGGACCATCGGGGGAGACCCAGTACTTC
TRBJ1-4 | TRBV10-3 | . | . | CAISNRNEKLFF | TGTGCCATCAGTAACAGGAATGAAAAACTGTTTTTT
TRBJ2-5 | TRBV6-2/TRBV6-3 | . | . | CASGFRGEETQYF | TGTGCCAGCGGCTTCAGGGGCGAGGAGACCCAGTACTTC
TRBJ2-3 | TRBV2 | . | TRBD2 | CASRERTSGGLTDTQYF | TGTGCCAGCAGGGAGAGGACTAGCGGGGGCCTCACAGATACGCAGTATTTT
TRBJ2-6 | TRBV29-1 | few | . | CSVEFGGTGANVLTF | TGCAGCGTTGAATTTGGGGGAACTGGGGCCAACGTCCTGACTTTC
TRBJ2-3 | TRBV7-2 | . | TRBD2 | CASSPGLAGATPTDTQYF | TGTGCCAGCAGCCCCGGACTAGCGGGGGCGACCCCCACAGATACGCAGTATTTT
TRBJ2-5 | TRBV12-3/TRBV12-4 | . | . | CASSPGERQETQYF | TGTGCCAGCAGCCCGGGGGAGCGGCAAGAGACCCAGTACTTC
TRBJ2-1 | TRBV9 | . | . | CASSSRGTATYNEQFF | TGTGCCAGCAGCTCAAGAGGGACGGCTACCTACAATGAGCAGTTCTTC